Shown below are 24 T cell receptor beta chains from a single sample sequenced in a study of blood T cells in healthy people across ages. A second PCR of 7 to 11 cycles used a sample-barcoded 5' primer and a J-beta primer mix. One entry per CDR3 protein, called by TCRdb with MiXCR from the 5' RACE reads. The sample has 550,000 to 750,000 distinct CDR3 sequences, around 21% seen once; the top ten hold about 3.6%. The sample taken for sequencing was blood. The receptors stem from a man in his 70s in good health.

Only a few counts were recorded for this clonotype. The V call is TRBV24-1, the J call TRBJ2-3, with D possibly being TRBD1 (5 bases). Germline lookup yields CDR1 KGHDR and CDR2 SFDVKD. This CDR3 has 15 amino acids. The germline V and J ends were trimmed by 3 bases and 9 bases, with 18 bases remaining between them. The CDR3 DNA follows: TGTGCCACCAGTGATGCAGGGCCGACAGAAGAGACGCAGTATTTT. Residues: CATSDAGPTEETQYF.

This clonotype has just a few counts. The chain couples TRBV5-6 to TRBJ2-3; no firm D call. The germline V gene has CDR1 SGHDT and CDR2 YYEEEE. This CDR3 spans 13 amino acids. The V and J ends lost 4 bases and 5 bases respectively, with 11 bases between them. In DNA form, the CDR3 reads TGTGCCAGCAGCCGCCGTCCTAGAGATACGCAGTATTTT. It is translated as CASSRRPRDTQYF. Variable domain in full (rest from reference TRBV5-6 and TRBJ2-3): DAGVTQSPTHLIKTRGQQVTLRCSPKSGHDTVSWYQQALGQGPQFIFQYYEEEERQRGNFPDRFSGHQFPNYSSELNVNALLLGDSALYLCASSRRPRDTQYFGPGTRLTVL.

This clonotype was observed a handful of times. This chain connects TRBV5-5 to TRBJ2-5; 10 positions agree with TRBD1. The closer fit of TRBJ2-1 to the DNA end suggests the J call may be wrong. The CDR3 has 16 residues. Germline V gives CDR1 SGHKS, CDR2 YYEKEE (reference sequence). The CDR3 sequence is CASSLGQGVRGDKQFF. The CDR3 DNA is TGTGCCAGCAGCCTAGGACAGGGGGTAAGAGGGGACAAGCAGTTCTTC.

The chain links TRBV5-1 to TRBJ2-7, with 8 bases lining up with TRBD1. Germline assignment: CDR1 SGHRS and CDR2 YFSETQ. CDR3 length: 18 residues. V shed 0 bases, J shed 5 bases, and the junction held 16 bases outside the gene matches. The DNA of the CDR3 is TGCGCCAGCAGCTTGGATGGACAGGGCCACATAAGCCTAAACGAGCAGTACTTC. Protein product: CASSLDGQGHISLNEQYF.

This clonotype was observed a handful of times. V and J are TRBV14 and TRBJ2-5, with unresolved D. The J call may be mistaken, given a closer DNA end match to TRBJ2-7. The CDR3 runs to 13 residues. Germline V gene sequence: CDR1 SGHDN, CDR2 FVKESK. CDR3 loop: CASSQDSVHEQYF. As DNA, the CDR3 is TGTGCCAGCAGCCAAGACTCTGTCCACGAGCAGTACTTC.

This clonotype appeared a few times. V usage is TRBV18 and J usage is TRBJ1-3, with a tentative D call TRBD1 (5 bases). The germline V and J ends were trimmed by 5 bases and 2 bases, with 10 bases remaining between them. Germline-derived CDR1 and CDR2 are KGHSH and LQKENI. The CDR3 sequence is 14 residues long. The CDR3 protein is CASSMTETGNTIYF. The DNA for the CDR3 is TGTGCCAGCTCAATGACAGAGACTGGAAACACCATATATTTT.

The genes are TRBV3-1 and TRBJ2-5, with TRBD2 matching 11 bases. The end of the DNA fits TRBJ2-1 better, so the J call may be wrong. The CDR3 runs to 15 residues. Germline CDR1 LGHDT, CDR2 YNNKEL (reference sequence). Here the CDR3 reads CASSEASGRMNEQFF. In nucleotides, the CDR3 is TGTGCCAGCAGCGAAGCTAGCGGGAGGATGAATGAGCAGTTCTTC.

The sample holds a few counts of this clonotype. CDR3 residues: CASSVVGSETQYF. CDR3 coding DNA: TGTGCCAGCAGCGTAGTGGGGTCAGAGACCCAGTACTTC. The chain has TRBV9 and TRBJ2-5; no firm D call. The CDR3 loop spans 13 amino acids. Germline V lookup: CDR1 SGDLS, CDR2 YYNGEE. Trimming pared 0 bases from V and 4 bases from J, leaving 7 bases between.

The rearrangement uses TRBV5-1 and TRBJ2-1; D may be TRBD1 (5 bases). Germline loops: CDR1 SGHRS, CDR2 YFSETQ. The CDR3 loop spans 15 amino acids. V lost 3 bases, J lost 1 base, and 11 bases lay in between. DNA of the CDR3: TGCGCCAGCAGCTCGGACCAGGGATCCTACAATGAGCAGTTCTTC. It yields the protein CASSSDQGSYNEQFF. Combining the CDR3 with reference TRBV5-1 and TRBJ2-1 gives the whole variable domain KAGVTQTPRYLIKTRGQQVTLSCSPISGHRSVSWYQQTPGQGLQFLFEYFSETQRNKGNFPGRFSGRQFSNSRSEMNVSTLELGDSALYLCASSSDQGSYNEQFFGPGTRLTVL.

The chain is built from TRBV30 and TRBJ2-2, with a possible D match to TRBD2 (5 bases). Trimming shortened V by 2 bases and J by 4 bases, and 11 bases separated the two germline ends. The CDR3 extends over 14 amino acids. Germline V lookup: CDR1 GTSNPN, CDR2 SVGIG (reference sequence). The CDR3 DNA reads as TGTGCCTGGAGTCCCGGGGTTCGCACCGGGGAGCTGTTTTTT. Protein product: CAWSPGVRTGELFF.

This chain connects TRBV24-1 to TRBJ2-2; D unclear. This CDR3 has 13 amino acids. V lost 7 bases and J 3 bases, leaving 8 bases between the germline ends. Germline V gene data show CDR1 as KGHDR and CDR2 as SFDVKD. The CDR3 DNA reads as TGTGCCACCAGCGAAGCGTACACCGGGGAGCTGTTTTTT. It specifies CATSEAYTGELFF.

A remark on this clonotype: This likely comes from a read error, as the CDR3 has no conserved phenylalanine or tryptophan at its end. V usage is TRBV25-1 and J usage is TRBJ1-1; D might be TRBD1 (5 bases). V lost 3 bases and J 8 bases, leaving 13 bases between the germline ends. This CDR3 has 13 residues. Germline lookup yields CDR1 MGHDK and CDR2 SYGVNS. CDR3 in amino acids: CASSEGLQVEAFL. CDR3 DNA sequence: TGTGCCAGCAGTGAGGGACTGCAGGTAGAAGCTTTCCTT.

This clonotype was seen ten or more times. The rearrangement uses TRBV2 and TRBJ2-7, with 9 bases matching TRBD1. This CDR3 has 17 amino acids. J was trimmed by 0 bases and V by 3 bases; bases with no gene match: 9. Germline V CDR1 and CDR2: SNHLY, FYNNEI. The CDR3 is CASSDPPDRGLSYEQYF. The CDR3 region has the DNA TGTGCCAGCAGTGATCCCCCGGACAGGGGCCTCTCCTACGAGCAGTACTTC.

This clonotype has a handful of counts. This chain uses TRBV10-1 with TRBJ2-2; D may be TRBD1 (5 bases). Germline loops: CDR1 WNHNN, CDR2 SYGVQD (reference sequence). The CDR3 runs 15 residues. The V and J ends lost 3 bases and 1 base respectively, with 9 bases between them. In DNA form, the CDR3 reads TGCGCCAGCAGTGACGGGCAGGGGAACACCGGGGAGCTGTTTTTT. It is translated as CASSDGQGNTGELFF.

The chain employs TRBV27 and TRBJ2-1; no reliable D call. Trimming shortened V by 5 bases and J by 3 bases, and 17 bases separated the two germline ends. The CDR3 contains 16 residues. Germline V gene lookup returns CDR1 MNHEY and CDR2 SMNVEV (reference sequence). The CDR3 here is CASSKEQQPYYNEQFF. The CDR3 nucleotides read TGTGCCAGCAGTAAGGAGCAGCAGCCCTACTACAATGAGCAGTTCTTC.

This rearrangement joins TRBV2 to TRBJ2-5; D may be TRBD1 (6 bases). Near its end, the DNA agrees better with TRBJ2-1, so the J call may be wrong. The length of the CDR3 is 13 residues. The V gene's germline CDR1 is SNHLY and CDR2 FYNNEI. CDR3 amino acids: CASSKLQGDKQFF. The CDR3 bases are TGTGCCAGCAGTAAATTACAGGGCGATAAGCAGTTCTTC.

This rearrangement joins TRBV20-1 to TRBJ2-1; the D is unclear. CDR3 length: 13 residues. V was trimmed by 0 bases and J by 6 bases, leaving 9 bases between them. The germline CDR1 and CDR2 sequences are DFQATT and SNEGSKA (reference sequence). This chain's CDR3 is CSARDNLPNEQFF. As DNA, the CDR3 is TGCAGTGCTAGAGATAACCTACCCAATGAGCAGTTCTTC.

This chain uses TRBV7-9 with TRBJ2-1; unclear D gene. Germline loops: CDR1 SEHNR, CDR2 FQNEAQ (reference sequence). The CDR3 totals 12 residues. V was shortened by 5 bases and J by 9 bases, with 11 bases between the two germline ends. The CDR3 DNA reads TGTGCCAGCAGCCACTATTTAAGTGAGCAGTTCTTC. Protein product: CASSHYLSEQFF.

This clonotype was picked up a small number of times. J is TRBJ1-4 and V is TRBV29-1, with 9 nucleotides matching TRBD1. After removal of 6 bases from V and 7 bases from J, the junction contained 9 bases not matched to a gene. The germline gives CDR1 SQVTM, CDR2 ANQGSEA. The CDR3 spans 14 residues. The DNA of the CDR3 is TGCAGCGTCGCTATGACAGGGGGGGGTGAAAAACTGTTTTTT. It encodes CSVAMTGGGEKLFF.

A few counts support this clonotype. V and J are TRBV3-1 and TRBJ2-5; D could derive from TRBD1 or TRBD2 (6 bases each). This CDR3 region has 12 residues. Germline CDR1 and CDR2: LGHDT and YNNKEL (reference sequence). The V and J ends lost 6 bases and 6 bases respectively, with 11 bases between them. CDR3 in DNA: TGTGCCAGCAGTCGGGGGCCGAAGACCCAGTACTTC. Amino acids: CASSRGPKTQYF.

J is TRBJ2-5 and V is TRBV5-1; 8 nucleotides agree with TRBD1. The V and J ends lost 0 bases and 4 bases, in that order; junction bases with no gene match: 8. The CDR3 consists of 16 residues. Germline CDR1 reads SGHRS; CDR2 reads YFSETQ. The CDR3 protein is CASSLVPDRERETQYF. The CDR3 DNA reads TGCGCCAGCAGCTTGGTCCCGGACAGGGAGCGAGAGACCCAGTACTTC.

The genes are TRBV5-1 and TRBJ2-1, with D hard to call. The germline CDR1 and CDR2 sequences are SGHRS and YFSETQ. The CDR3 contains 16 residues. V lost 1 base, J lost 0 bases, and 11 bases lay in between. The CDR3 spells CASSLPLQSSYNEQFF. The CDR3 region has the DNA TGCGCCAGCAGCTTGCCACTACAGAGCTCCTACAATGAGCAGTTCTTC.

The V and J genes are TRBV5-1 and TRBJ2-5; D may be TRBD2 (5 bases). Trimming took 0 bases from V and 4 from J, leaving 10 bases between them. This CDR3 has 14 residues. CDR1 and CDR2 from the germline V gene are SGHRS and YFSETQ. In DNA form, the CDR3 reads TGCGCCAGCAGCTTGGCCGAAGGGAGAGAGACCCAGTACTTC. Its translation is CASSLAEGRETQYF.

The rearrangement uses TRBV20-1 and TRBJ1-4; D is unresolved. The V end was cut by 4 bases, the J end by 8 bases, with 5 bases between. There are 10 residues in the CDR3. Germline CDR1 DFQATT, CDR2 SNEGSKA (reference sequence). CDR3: CSATGEKLFF. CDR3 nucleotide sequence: TGCAGTGCTACGGGGGAAAAACTGTTTTTT.